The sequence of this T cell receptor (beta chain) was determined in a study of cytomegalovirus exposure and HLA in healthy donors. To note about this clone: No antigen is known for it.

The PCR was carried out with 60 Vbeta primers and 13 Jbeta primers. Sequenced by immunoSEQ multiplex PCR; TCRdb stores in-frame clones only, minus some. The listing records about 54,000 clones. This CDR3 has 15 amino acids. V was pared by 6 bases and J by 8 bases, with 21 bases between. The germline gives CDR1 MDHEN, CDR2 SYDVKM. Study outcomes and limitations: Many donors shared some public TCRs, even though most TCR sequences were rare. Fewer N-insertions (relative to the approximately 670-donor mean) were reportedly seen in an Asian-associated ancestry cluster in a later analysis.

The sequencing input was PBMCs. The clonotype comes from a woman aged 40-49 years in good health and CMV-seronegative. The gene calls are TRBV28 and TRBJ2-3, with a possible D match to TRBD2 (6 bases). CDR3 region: CASSPLASPHPTQYF. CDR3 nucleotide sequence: TGTGCCAGCAGCCCACTAGCTTCTCCCCACCCTACGCAGTATTTT.